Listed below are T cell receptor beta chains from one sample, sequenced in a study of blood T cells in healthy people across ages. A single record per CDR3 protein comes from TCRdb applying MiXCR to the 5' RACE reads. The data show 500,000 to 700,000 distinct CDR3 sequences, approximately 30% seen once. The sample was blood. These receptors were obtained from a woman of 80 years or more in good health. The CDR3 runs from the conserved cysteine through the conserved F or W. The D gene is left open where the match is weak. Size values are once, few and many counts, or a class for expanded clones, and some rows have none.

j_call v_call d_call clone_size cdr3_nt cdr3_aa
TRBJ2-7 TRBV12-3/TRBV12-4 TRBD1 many TGTGCCAGCAGCCTCCGCGGACAGGGACGGTCCTACGAGCAGTACTTC CASSLRGQGRSYEQYF
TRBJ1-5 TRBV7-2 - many TGTGCCAGCAGTGATAGCAATCAGCCCCAGCATTTT CASSDSNQPQHF
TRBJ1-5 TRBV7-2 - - TGTGCCAGCAGCAAGACAGAAAAGCCCCAGCATTTT CASSKTEKPQHF
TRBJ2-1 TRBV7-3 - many TGTGCCAGCAGCGGGACACGATACAATGAGCAGTTCTTC CASSGTRYNEQFF
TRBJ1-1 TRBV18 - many TGTGCCAGCTCACCGAAGTTGGGGGTGGGCACTGAAGCTTTCTTT CASSPKLGVGTEAFF
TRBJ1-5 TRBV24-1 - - TGTGCCACCAGTGATTCACAGGGAGGAGACTTGGGTCAGCCCCAGCATTTT CATSDSQGGDLGQPQHF
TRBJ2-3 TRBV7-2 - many TGTGCCAGCAGTCCCAGTGGGGGGACTAGCACAGATACGCAGTATTTT CASSPSGGTSTDTQYF
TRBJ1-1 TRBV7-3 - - TGTGCCAGCAGCCTAATACCTGGACGGAGGAACACTGAAGCTTTCTTT CASSLIPGRRNTEAFF
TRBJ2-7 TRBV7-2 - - TGTGCCAGCAGAAAAAAAGGGGGGTTTTACGAGCAGTACTTC CASRKKGGFYEQYF
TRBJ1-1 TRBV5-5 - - TGTGCCAGCAGCTTTTTCGGATCGGACACTGAAGCTTTCTTT CASSFFGSDTEAFF
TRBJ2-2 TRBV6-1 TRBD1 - TGTGCCACCCTCGAACAGGGGCGAAACACCGGGGAGCTGTTTTTT CATLEQGRNTGELFF
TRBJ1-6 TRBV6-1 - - TGTGCCAGCAGTGAAGCGGCCAGTAATTCACCCCTCCACTTT CASSEAASNSPLHF
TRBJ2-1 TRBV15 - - TGTGCCACCAGCAGAGCACGGGAAGCCTACAATGAGCAGTTCTTC CATSRAREAYNEQFF
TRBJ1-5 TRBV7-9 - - TGTGCCAGCAGCTCAGAAGGGGACAATCAGCCCCAGCATTTT CASSSEGDNQPQHF
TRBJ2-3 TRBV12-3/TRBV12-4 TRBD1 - TGTGCCAGCAGTCTGGACAGGGGGAGAACAGATGCGCAATATTTT CASSLDRGRTDAQYF
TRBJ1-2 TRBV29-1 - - TGCAGCGTTGTAAGTGGGTCCCCAGATGGCTACACCTTC CSVVSGSPDGYTF
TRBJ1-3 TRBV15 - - TGTGCCACCGGCAGGGAAAGGGTCTCTGGAAACACCATATATTTT CATGRERVSGNTIYF
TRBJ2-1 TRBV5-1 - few TGCGCCAGCAGCTTTGGCACCTACAATGAGCAGTTCTTC CASSFGTYNEQFF
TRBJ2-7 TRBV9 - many TGTGCCAGCAGCGCGGCCCCAGGTGGTTACGAGCAGTACTTC CASSAAPGGYEQYF
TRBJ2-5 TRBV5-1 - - TGCGCCAGCAGCCTGATGGGGCAAGAGACCCAGTACTTC CASSLMGQETQYF
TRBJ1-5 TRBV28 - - TGTGCCAGCAGTTTGGGGGAGGGGAGGGGCAATCAGCCCCAGCATTTT CASSLGEGRGNQPQHF
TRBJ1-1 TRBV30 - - TGTGCCTGGAGAGACAGATCGAACACTGAAGCTTTCTTT CAWRDRSNTEAFF
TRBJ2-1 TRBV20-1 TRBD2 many TGCAGTGCTAGAGACGGGACTAGCGTCTATGAGCAGTTCTTC CSARDGTSVYEQFF
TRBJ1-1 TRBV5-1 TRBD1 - TGCGCCAGCAGCTACGACAGGGGGACCACTGAAGCTTTCTTT CASSYDRGTTEAFF
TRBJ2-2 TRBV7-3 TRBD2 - TGTGCCAGCAGCTCCTTAGCGGGGGGCACCACCGGGGAGCTGTTTTTT CASSSLAGGTTGELFF
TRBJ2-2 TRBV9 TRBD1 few TGTGCCAGCAGCTTCTCCCCCCAGGGGGCGGGAACCGGGGAGCTGTTTTTT CASSFSPQGAGTGELFF
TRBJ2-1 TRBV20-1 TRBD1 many TGCAGTGCTCCATCCTCTAGAACAGGGGGCGCGGGCAATGAGCAGTTCTTC CSAPSSRTGGAGNEQFF
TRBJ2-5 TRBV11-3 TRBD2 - TGTGCCAGCAGCTTAGGAAGTCTAGCGGGGGGGGCTTACAATGAGCAGTACTTC CASSLGSLAGGAYNEQYF